This passage covers 11 T cell receptor beta chains from one sample sequenced in a study of Graves' ophthalmopathy and Graves' hyperthyroidism. Researchers took RNA transcripts and amplified TCR beta CDR3 regions from them. The first-round RT-PCR employed HTBI primers together with the Qiagen OneStep RT-PCR kit. A multiplex PCR was then performed as the second round. TCRdb passed the multiplex PCR reads through MiXCR, listing each CDR3 protein once. The data show about 620,000 distinct CDR3 sequences, 22% seen once. The sample consisted of peripheral blood. The receptors derive from a woman aged 18-35 years with stable Graves' hyperthyroidism. Some clones in this sample may be carry-over from other donors' samples.

The table lists this clonotype with many counts. The chain is built from TRBV5-5 and TRBJ2-7; D not certain. CDR1 and CDR2 (germline): SGHKS, YYEKEE (reference sequence). The CDR3 spans 13 residues. Trimming pared 0 bases from V and 3 bases from J, leaving 7 bases between. CDR3 DNA sequence: TGTGCCAGCAGCTTGGAAGAAGGCTACGAGCAGTACTTC. As protein: CASSLEEGYEQYF.

This clonotype was recorded once. The chain links TRBV20-1 to TRBJ1-2; D not resolved. This CDR3 has 11 residues. Trimming pared 3 bases from V and 8 bases from J, leaving 10 bases between. Looked up from germline, CDR1 is DFQATT and CDR2 is SNEGSKA (reference sequence). CDR3 region: CSASVGRGYTF. As DNA, the CDR3 is TGCAGTGCTAGCGTCGGGAGGGGCTACACCTTC.

Regarding this clonotype: Mismatch with germline at one junction end may stem from a read error. J is TRBJ1-5 and V is TRBV28; D uncertain. This CDR3 region has 15 residues. Germline lookup yields CDR1 MDHEN and CDR2 SYDVKM. In DNA form, the CDR3 reads TGTGCCAGCACCCTGGGAAGGAATAGCAATCAGCCCCTGCATTTT. Translating gives CASTLGRNSNQPLHF.

V is TRBV28 and J is TRBJ2-2, with D possibly matching TRBD2 (6 bases). Germline V gene data show CDR1 as MDHEN and CDR2 as SYDVKM. V lost 7 bases and J 6 bases, leaving 30 bases between the germline ends. The CDR3 totals 19 residues. CDR3 protein: CASKRTVVEKRESPGELFF. For the CDR3, the DNA is TGTGCCAGCAAAAGAACGGTGGTGGAAAAACGGGAGAGCCCCGGGGAGCTGTTTTTT. Filled out from reference TRBV28 and TRBJ2-2, the complete variable domain reads DVKVTQSSRYLVKRTGEKVFLECVQDMDHENMFWYRQDPGLGLRLIYFSYDVKMKEKGDIPEGYSVSREKKERFSLILESASTNQTSMYLCASKRTVVEKRESPGELFFGEGSRLTVL.

This clonotype has a single count. A much larger clone lies a single base off, so this may be a read error. This is likely a read error, given that the CDR3 carries no conserved phenylalanine or tryptophan at its end. The rearrangement uses TRBV6-1 and TRBJ2-7, with TRBD2 matching over 7 bases. V shed 6 bases, J shed 7 bases, and the junction held 12 bases outside the gene matches. There are 14 residues in the CDR3. Germline lookup yields CDR1 MNHNS and CDR2 SASEGT. The CDR3 is CASREMQRGSEQYS. The CDR3 nucleotides are TGTGCCAGCAGAGAAATGCAGCGGGGTAGTGAGCAGTACTCC.

The chain has TRBV28 and TRBJ1-1; 11 bases match TRBD1. Per the germline V gene, CDR1 is MDHEN and CDR2 is SYDVKM. There are 17 residues in the CDR3. With 1 base clipped from V and 0 bases from J, the junction kept 4 bases outside the gene matches. CDR3 in amino acids: CASSLSWDRGMNTEAFF. In nucleotides, the CDR3 is TGTGCCAGCAGTTTATCCTGGGACAGGGGGATGAACACTGAAGCTTTCTTT.

This clonotype appeared many times. The chain carries TRBV12-3 or TRBV12-4 and TRBJ2-7; D might be TRBD2 (5 bases). CDR3 length equals 13 residues. The ends were cut back, 5 bases at V and 3 bases at J, with 11 bases in the middle. Here the CDR3 DNA reads TGTGCCAGCAGTCTTGACTATCTCTACGAGCAGTACTTC. Its translation is CASSLDYLYEQYF.

This clonotype was seen just once. The chain uses TRBV12-3 or TRBV12-4 and TRBJ2-7, with D perhaps assigned TRBD1 or TRBD2 (6 bases each). The CDR3 totals 13 residues. Trimming stripped 5 bases from V and 7 bases from J, with 15 bases between. CDR3 bases: TGTGCCAGCAGTACAAGGGGGGACCGAGAGCAGTACTTC. It is translated as CASSTRGDREQYF.

This rearrangement joins TRBV28 to TRBJ2-4, with D perhaps being TRBD1 or TRBD2 (5 bases each). CDR1 is MDHEN and CDR2 is SYDVKM in the germline V gene. Between the trimmed V and J ends, which lost 9 bases and 0 bases, there was a span of 15 bases. The CDR3 totals 15 residues. CDR3 coding DNA: TGTGCCAGTCGAAGGGACCGACAAGCCAAAAACATTCAGTACTTC. Translated: CASRRDRQAKNIQYF.

This clonotype was found many times. The V call is TRBV20-1, the J call TRBJ2-5; TRBD1 or TRBD2 may be the D gene (6 bases each). V shed 6 bases and J shed 5 bases, with 19 bases lying between them. The CDR3 loop spans 14 amino acids. Germline CDR1 DFQATT, CDR2 SNEGSKA (reference sequence). The CDR3 bases are TGCAGTGCGCCGGCTCGGGGGCTGGGGGAGACCCAGTACTTC. Translating gives CSAPARGLGETQYF.

This clonotype was counted many times. J is TRBJ2-5 and V is TRBV6-1, with D possibly matching TRBD2 (5 bases). There are 16 residues in the CDR3. With 8 bases removed from V and 2 bases from J, the gap between germline ends came to 21 bases. Germline CDR1 reads MNHNS; CDR2 reads SASEGT. CDR3 bases: TGTGCCAGCGCCCCGAGGAGGTCCGCCAATCAAGAGACCCAGTACTTC. Translation: CASAPRRSANQETQYF.